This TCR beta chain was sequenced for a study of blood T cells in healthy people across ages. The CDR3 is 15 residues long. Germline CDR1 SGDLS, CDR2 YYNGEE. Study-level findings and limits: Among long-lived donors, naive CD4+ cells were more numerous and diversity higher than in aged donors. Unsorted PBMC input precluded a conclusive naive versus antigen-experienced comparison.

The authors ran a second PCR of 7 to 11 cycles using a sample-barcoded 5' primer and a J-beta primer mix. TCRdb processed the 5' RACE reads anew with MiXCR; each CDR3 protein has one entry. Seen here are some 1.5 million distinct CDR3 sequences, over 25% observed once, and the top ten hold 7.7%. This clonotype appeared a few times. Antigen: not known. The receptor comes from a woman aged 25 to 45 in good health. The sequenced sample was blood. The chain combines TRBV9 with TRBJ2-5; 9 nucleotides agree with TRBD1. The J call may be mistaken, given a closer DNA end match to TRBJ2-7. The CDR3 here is CASSGPGDREYEQYF. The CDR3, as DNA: TGTGCCAGCAGCGGACCGGGGGACAGGGAGTACGAGCAGTACTTC.